The clone carrying this T cell receptor beta chain was seen ten or more times. Antigen: not known. Amplification of TCR beta CDR3 regions was performed using RNA transcripts as template. HTBI primers were used for first-round RT-PCR of the TCR CDR3. A single record per CDR3 protein comes from TCRdb applying MiXCR to the multiplex PCR reads. Of fewer than 650,000 distinct CDR3 sequences listed, 11% to 15% are singletons. This sample was included in a study of T cells in Graves' hyperthyroidism and ophthalmopathy. Study outcomes and limitations: Stable hyperthyroidism and ophthalmopathy were separated using 13 V-J signatures. A median around 5.9 months before onset, the model predicted ophthalmopathy.

The CDR3 spans 17 residues. V gave up 0 bases and J gave up 4 bases, with 17 bases separating them. Germline V gene data show CDR1 as SNHLY and CDR2 as FYNNEI. The receptor comes from a woman aged 35 to 49 with Graves' hyperthyroidism. What was sequenced was blood. V gene TRBV2 combines with J gene TRBJ2-3, with D unclear. The CDR3 region has the DNA TGTGCCAGCAGTGAAGCGGGTCGGGCAGAACCACCAGATACGCAGTATTTT. Protein: CASSEAGRAEPPDTQYF.